This entry describes one T cell receptor beta chain. This clone's antigen is unknown. No much larger clone exists at a distance of one base, and base qualities are not known. In the germline V gene (reference sequence), CDR1 corresponds to LGHDT and CDR2 to YNNKEL. The CDR3 measures 16 amino acids from cysteine to phenylalanine. Kept here is only the CDR3 DNA, which spans 48 bases and is read in frame from base 1. A distance of 17 bases separates the germline ends of V and J, which lose 1 base and 6 bases respectively. The entry originates in a study of blood T cell repertoires in COVID-19 (dated by TCRdb to between 2020 and 2021). Study-wide context: Collaborator samples came from the United States, Italy and Spain and covered acute and convalescent phases of COVID-19. The prospective study material was composed of cDNA or gDNA derived from T cells, B-cell-depleted T cells, or PBMCs. The dataset comprised deeply sampled blood TCRbeta repertoires from subjects exposed to, actively infected with, or recovered from COVID-19. The repertoires were released in a freely available public database intended as a resource for research on the immune response to SARS-CoV-2. The samples were drawn from two sources: the first 160 participants of the ongoing ImmuneRACE study, and 950 to 1,500 subjects contributed by 6 global collaborators. Sample metadata almost always included a de-identified subject ID, COVID-19 status, age in years and sex. Where available, HLA class I and class II types were taken from metadata supplied by the sample provider and were not determined by assay-based typing.

One collaborating source in Seattle enrolled patients while the patients were actively infected and followed the patients over time throughout the course of disease. Collaborating institutions collected whole blood in K2EDTA tubes following their own protocols. For TCRbeta analysis, collaborators shipped samples as frozen whole blood, isolated PBMCs, or DNA extracted from either of those sample types. Broader findings and caveats from the paper: How much clinical and demographic metadata was included differed by source and by participant, and the metadata was provided uncurated.

The immunoSEQ Assay, a bias-controlled multiplex PCR, was used to amplify TCRbeta CDR3 regions from genomic DNA. The published analysis was carried out like this. The number of nucleated cells in each sample was estimated by amplification of reference gene primers within the assay. To quantify the absolute abundance of each unique TCRbeta CDR3 rearrangement, sequence reads were collapsed and filtered. For each sample, productive Simpson clonality was calculated as the square root of Simpson's diversity index across productive rearrangements. The table comes from immuneACCESS by way of TCRdb, which keeps in-frame sequences with V and J called. Part of the clones is missing from these tables; in studies checked, under half for an unresolved V gene and the rest for unknown reasons. The V and J calls and clone size are taken from that table; D and trimming were inferred from the DNA. The sample table records about 180,000 clones; around nine tenths of these occur just once. Around 13% of the sample belongs to the ten largest clones.

The sequence was obtained from a woman aged 70-85 years with COVID-19, enrolled during active disease. Sequencing was done on a sample of peripheral blood. In this chain, TRBV3-1 (or the pseudogene TRBV3-2) is recombined with TRBJ2-3, with a tentative D gene TRBD2 over 6 matching bases. At the DNA level, the sequence is TGTGCCAGCAGCCAAGGGGTCGATCTAGGGAGGGATACGCAGTATTTT. Translated, this gives CASSQGVDLGRDTQYF.